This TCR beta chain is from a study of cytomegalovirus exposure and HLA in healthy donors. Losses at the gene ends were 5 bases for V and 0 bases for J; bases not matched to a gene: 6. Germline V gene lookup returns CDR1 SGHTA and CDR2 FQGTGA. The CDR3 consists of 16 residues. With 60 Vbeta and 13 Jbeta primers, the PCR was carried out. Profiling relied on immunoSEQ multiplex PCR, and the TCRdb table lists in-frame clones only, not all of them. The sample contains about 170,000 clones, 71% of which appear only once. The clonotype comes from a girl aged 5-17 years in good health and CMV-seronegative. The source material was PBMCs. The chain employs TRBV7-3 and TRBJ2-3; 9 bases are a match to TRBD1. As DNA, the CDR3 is TGTGCCAGCAGCCGACAGGGGGACCCTAGCACAGATACGCAGTATTTT. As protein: CASSRQGDPSTDTQYF.